This T cell receptor beta chain was found in a study of OX40 agonist ivuxolimab in advanced cancers. Study background: From about 23 to 85 years was the age range, with a mean of around 56 years, and roughly 80% were male.

Produced via immunoSEQ multiplex PCR; TCRdb's table is partial and in-frame only. The sample has more than 65,000 clones, 80% to 95% seen once. Study outcomes and limitations: Nonresponders included some who also had low normalized T-cell clonal expansion. Researchers did not determine the expanded peripheral T cells' antigen specificity. At 0.1 to 3.0 mg/kg, CD4+ and CD8+ blood T cells expanded clonally by week 6.

About this clone itself: The antigen remains unidentified.

Trimming cost V 4 bases and J 0 bases; bases outside gene matches: 10. Germline V gene data show CDR1 as SGHRS and CDR2 as YFSETQ. The length of the CDR3 is 17 residues. Sequenced material: CD4+ or CD8+ T cells sorted from blood, taken in a trial of the OX40 agonist ivuxolimab. V is TRBV5-1 and J is TRBJ2-1, with 7 bases lining up with TRBD2. The TCR was taken from an adult with an advanced solid tumor such as melanoma, head and neck, liver or kidney cancer. The CDR3 reads CASSLGLGPASYNEQFF. The CDR3, as DNA: TGCGCCAGCAGCCTAGGACTAGGGCCCGCCTCCTACAATGAGCAGTTCTTC.